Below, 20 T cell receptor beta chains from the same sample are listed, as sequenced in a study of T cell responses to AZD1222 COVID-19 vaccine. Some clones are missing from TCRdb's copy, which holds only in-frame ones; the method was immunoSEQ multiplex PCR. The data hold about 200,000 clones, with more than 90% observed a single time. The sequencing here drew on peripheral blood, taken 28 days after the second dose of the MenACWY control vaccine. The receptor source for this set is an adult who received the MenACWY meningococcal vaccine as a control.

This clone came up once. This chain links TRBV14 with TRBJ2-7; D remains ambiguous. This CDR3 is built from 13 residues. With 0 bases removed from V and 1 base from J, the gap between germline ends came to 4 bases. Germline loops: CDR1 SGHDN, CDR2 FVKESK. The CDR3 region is CASSQDVSYEQYF. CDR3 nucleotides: TGTGCCAGCAGCCAAGATGTGTCCTACGAGCAGTACTTC.

The CDR3 coding sequence is TGTGCCAGTAGTATAAGGACAGCTAATGAAAAACTGTTTTTT. It translates to CASSIRTANEKLFF. This chain uses TRBV19 with TRBJ1-4, with D perhaps matching TRBD1 (6 bases). V lost 2 bases and J lost 3, with 7 bases in between. The CDR3 is 14 amino acids. Germline V gives CDR1 LNHDA, CDR2 SQIVND (reference sequence).

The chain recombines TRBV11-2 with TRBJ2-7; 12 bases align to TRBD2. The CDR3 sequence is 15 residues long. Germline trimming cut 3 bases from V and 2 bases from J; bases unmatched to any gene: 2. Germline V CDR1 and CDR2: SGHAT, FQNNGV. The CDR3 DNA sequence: TGTGCCAGCAGCTTGACTAGCGGGGGAGCCTACGAGCAGTACTTC. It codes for CASSLTSGGAYEQYF.

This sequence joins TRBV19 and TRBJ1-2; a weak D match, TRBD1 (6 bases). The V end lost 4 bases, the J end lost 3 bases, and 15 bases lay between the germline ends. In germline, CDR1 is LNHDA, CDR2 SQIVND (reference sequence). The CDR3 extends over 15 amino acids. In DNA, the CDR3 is TGTGCCAGTAGTACTCGCAGGGGAGATGACTATGGCTACACCTTC. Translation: CASSTRRGDDYGYTF. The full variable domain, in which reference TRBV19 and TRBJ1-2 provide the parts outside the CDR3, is DGGITQSPKYLFRKEGQNVTLSCEQNLNHDAMYWYRQDPGQGLRLIYYSQIVNDFQKGDIAEGYSVSREKKESFPLTVTSAQKNPTAFYLCASSTRRGDDYGYTFGSGTRLTVV.

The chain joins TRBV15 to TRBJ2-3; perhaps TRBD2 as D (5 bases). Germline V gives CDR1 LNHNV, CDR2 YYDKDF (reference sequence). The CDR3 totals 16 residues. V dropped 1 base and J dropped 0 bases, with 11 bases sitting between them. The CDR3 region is CATSRVVRTSTDTQYF. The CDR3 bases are TGTGCCACCAGCAGAGTCGTTCGGACTAGCACAGATACGCAGTATTTT. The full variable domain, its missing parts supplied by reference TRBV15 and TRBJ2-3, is DAMVIQNPRYQVTQFGKPVTLSCSQTLNHNVMYWYQQKSSQAPKLLFHYYDKDFNNEADTPDNFQSRRPNTSFCFLDIRSPGLGDTAMYLCATSRVVRTSTDTQYFGPGTRLTVL.

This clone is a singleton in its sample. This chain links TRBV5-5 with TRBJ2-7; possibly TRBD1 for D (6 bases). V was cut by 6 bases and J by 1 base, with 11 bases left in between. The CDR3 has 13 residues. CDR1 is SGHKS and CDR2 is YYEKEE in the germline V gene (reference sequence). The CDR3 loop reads CASTSDSSYEQYF. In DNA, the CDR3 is TGTGCCAGCACCTCGGACAGTTCCTACGAGCAGTACTTC.

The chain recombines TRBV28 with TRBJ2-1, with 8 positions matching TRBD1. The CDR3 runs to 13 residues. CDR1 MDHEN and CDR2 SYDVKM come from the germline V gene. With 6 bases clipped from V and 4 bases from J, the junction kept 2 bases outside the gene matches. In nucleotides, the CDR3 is TGTGCCAGCAGCCGACAGGGGTACAATGAGCAGTTCTTC. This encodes CASSRQGYNEQFF. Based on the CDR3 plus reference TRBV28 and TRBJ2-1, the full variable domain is DVKVTQSSRYLVKRTGEKVFLECVQDMDHENMFWYRQDPGLGLRLIYFSYDVKMKEKGDIPEGYSVSREKKERFSLILESASTNQTSMYLCASSRQGYNEQFFGPGTRLTVL.

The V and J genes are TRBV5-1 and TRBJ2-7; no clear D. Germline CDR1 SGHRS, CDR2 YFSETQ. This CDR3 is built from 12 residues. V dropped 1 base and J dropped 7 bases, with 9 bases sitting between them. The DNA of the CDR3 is TGCGCCAGCAGCTTGAACCTCGGGGAGCAGTACTTC. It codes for CASSLNLGEQYF.

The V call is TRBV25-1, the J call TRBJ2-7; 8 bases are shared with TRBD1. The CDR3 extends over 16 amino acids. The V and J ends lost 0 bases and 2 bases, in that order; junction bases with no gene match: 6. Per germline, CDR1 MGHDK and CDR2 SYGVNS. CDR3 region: CASSEYSGTGAYEQYF. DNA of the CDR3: TGTGCCAGCAGTGAATATTCGGGGACAGGCGCCTACGAGCAGTACTTC.

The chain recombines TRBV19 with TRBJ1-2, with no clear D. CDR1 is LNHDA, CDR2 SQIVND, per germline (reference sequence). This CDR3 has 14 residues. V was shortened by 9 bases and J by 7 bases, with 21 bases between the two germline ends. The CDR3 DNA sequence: TGTGCCAGCGAACAATGGGAGAGAAGTTCTGGCTACACCTTC. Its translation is CASEQWERSSGYTF.

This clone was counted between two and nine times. CDR3 sequence reads: CASSADRGWGTDTQYF. DNA for the CDR3: TGTGCCAGCAGCGCGGACAGGGGATGGGGCACAGATACGCAGTATTTT. The genes are TRBV6-6 and TRBJ2-3; 9 nucleotides align to TRBD1. The V gene's germline CDR1 is MNHNY and CDR2 SVGAGI (reference sequence). This CDR3 comprises 16 residues. The ends lost 6 bases at V and 1 base at J; junction bases unmatched: 8.

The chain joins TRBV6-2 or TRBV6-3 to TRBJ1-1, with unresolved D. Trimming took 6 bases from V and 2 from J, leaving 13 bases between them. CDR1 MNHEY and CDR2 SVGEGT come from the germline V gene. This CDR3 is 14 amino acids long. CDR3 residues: CASSHHRGNTEAFF. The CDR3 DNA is TGTGCCAGCAGCCACCATCGGGGTAACACTGAAGCTTTCTTT.

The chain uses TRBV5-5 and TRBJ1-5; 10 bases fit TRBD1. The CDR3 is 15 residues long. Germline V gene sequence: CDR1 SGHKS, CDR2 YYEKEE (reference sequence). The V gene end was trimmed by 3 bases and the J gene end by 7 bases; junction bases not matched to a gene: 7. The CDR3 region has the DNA TGTGCCAGCAGCTCGGGACAGGGGACGGACCAGCCCCAGCATTTT. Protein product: CASSSGQGTDQPQHF.

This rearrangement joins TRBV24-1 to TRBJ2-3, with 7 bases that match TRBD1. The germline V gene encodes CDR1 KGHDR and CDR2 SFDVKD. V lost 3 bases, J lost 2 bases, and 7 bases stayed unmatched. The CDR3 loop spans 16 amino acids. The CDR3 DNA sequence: TGTGCCACCAGTGATACGGGACAGACGATCACAGATACGCAGTATTTT. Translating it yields CATSDTGQTITDTQYF.

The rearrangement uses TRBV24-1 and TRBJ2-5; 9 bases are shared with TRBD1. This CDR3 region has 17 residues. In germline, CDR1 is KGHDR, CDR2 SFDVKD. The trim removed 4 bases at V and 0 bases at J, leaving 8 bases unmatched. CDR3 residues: CATSETGQGLYQETQYF. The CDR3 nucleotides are TGTGCCACCAGTGAAACGGGACAGGGCCTGTACCAAGAGACCCAGTACTTC.

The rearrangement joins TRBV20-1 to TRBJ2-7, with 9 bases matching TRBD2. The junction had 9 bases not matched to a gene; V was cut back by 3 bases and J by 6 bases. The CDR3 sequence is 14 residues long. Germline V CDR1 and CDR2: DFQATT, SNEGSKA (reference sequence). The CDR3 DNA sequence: TGCAGTGCTAGTAGGTTAGCGGGAGTGAGCGAGCAGTACTTC. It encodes CSASRLAGVSEQYF.

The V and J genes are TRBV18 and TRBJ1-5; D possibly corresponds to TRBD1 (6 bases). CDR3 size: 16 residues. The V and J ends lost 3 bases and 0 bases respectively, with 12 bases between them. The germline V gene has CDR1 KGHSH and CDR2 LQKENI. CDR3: CASSPGTPYSNQPQHF. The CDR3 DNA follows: TGTGCCAGCTCACCCGGGACACCATATAGCAATCAGCCCCAGCATTTT.

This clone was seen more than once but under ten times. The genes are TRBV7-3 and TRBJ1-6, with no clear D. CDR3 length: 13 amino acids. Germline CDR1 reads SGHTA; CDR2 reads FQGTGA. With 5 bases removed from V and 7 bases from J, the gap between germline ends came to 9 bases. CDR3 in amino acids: CASSRIENSPLHF. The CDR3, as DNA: TGTGCCAGCAGCCGAATTGAAAATTCACCCCTCCACTTT.

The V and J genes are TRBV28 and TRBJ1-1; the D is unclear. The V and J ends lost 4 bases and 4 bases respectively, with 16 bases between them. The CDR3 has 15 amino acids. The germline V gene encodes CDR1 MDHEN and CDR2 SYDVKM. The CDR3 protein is CASSSAGRAVTEAFF. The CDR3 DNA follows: TGTGCCAGCAGTTCCGCTGGGAGAGCGGTCACTGAAGCTTTCTTT. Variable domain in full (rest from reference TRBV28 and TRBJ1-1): DVKVTQSSRYLVKRTGEKVFLECVQDMDHENMFWYRQDPGLGLRLIYFSYDVKMKEKGDIPEGYSVSREKKERFSLILESASTNQTSMYLCASSSAGRAVTEAFFGQGTRLTVV.

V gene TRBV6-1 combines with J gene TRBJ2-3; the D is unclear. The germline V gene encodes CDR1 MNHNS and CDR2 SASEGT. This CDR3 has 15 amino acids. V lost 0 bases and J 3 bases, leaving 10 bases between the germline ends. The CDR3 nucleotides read TGTGCCAGCAGTGAAGCTCTGCACATTACAGATACGCAGTATTTT. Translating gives CASSEALHITDTQYF.